Sequencing of this TCR beta chain was carried out in a study of blood T cells in healthy people across ages. Overall study results and limits: Age showed a roughly linear inverse relationship with TCR beta diversity per million T cells.

A J-beta primer mix and a sample-barcoded 5' primer were used in a second PCR of about 7 to 12 cycles. Each cDNA molecule was tagged by a template-switch adaptor with 12 random nucleotides. TCRdb re-analysed the 5' RACE reads in MiXCR, keeping a single row per CDR3 protein. The data contain around 990,000 distinct CDR3 sequences, around two fifths of them singletons. Trimming shortened V by 1 base and J by 1 base, and 13 bases separated the two germline ends. The germline V gene encodes CDR1 SNHLY and CDR2 FYNNEI. The CDR3 runs to 16 residues. About this clonotype: The target antigen is unknown.

The chain is built from TRBV2 and TRBJ1-1; D unclear. The sequence came from a man younger than 35 in good health. The sequenced sample consisted of blood. This CDR3 is CASSEGYGRKNTEAFF. CDR3 nucleotides: TGTGCCAGCAGTGAAGGTTATGGCAGAAAGAACACTGAAGCTTTCTTT.